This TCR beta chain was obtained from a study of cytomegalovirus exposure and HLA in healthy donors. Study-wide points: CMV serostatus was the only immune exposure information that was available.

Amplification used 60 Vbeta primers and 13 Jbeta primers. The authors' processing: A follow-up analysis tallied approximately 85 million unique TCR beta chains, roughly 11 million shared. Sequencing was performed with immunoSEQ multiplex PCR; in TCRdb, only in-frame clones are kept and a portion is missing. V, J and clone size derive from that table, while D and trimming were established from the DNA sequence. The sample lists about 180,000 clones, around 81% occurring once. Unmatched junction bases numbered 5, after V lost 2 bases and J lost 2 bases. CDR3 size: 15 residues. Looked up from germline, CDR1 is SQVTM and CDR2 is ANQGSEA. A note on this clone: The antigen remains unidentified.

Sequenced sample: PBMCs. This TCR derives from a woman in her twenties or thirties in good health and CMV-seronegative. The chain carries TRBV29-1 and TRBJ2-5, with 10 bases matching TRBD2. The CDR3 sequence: CSVELLLAGQETQYF. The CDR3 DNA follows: TGCAGCGTTGAATTATTACTAGCGGGGCAAGAGACCCAGTACTTC.